The 5 T cell receptor beta chains listed next were all sequenced from one sample in a study of blood T cell repertoires in COVID-19. Profiled with immunoSEQ multiplex PCR; TCRdb holds only in-frame clones, not every one. The sample holds about 180,000 clones; roughly 82% are singletons and the top ten take over 7.5%. Material for sequencing was PBMCs or T cells enriched from blood (not recorded which). These receptors all come from a woman in her 30s who had recovered from COVID-19.

The V gene is TRBV12-3 or TRBV12-4, the J gene TRBJ2-3, with no clear D. The CDR3 length is 13 residues. V dropped 3 bases and J dropped 0 bases, with 4 bases sitting between them. CDR3 DNA: TGTGCCAGCAGTTTCGCGAGCACAGATACGCAGTATTTT. Translation gives CASSFASTDTQYF.

A note on this clone: Other DNA sequences within the sample encode an identical CDR3. This rearrangement joins TRBV5-1 to TRBJ1-3; weak D call: TRBD1 (6 bases). The CDR3 length is 14 residues. V was trimmed by 0 bases and J by 6 bases, leaving 10 bases between them. Per germline, CDR1 SGHRS and CDR2 YFSETQ. As DNA, the CDR3 is TGCGCCAGCAGCTTGGGACAGGTCGAAAACACCATATATTTT. Protein product: CASSLGQVENTIYF.

The chain employs TRBV27 and TRBJ2-7; 10 nucleotides line up with TRBD2. V was clipped by 4 bases and J by 7 bases; unmatched bases: 7. The CDR3 extends over 14 amino acids. Germline CDR1 MNHEY, CDR2 SMNVEV (reference sequence). The CDR3: CASSWSLAGEEQYF. The CDR3 nucleotides are TGTGCCAGCAGTTGGAGTCTAGCGGGAGAAGAGCAGTACTTC.

The CDR3 sequence: CATAGQIILSGANVLTF. CDR3 nucleotide sequence: TGTGCCACCGCCGGACAGATAATTTTATCTGGGGCCAACGTCCTGACTTTC. The chain couples TRBV10-3 to TRBJ2-6; weak D call: TRBD1 (6 bases). The V end was cut by 10 bases, the J end by 1 base, with 20 bases between. This CDR3 spans 17 amino acids. The V gene's germline CDR1 is ENHRY and CDR2 SYGVKD.

The J gene is TRBJ2-5, the V gene TRBV21-1; TRBD1, the table's D call, was not compared with the DNA. TRBV21-1 represents a pseudogene. The CDR3 extends over 13 amino acids. The CDR3 sequence: CAIRSRGQETQYF. CDR3 bases: TGTGCCATTCGCAGCAGGGGTCAAGAGACCCAGTACTTC.